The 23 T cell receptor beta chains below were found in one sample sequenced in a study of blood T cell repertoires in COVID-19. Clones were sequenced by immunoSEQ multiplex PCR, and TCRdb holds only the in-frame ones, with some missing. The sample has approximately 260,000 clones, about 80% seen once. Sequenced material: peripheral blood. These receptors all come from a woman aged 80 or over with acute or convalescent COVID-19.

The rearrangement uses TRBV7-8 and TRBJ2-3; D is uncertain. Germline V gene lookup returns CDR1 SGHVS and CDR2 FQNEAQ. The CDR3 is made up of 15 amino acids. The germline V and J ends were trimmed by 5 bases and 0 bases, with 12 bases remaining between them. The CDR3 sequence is CASSRFGGSTDTQYF. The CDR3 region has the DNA TGTGCCAGCAGCCGGTTCGGCGGTAGCACAGATACGCAGTATTTT.

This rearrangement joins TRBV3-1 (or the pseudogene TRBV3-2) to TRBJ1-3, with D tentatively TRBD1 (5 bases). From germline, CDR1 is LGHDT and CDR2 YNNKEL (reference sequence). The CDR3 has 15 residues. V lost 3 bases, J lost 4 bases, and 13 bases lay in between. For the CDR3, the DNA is TGTGCCAGCAGCCAGCGTCCAGGGAAAGGAAACACCATATATTTT. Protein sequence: CASSQRPGKGNTIYF.

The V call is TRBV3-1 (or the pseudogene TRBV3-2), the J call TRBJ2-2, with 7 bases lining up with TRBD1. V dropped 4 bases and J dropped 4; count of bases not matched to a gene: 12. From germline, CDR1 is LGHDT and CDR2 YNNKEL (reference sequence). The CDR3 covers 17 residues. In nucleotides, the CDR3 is TGTGCCAGCAGCCTAAGGGGGCCTGGCGGCGGCACCGGGGAGCTGTTTTTT. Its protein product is CASSLRGPGGGTGELFF.

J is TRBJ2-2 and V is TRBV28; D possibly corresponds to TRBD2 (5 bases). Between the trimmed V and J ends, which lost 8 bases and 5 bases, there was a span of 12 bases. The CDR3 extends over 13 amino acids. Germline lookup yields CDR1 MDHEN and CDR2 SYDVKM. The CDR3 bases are TGTGCCAGCCGCATCGGAGGAACCGGGGAGCTGTTTTTT. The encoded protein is CASRIGGTGELFF.

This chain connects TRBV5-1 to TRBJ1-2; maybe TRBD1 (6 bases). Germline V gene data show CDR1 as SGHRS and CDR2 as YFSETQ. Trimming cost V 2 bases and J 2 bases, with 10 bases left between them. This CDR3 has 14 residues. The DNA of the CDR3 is TGCGCCAGCAGCTTACAGGGCGCAAACTATGGCTACACCTTC. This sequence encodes CASSLQGANYGYTF.

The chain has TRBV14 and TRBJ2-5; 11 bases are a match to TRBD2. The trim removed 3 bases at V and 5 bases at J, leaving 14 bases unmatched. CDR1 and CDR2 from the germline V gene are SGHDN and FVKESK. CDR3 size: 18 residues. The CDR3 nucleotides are TGTGCCAGCAGCCAGACCGGAAGGAGGTCTAGCGGGGGGGAGACCCAGTACTTC. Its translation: CASSQTGRRSSGGETQYF.

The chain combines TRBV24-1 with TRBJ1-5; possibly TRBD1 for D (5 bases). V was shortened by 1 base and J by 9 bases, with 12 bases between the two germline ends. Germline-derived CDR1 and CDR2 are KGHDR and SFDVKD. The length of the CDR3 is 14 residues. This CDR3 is CATSDLTGAGPQHF. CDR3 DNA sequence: TGTGCCACCAGTGATTTAACAGGCGCTGGGCCCCAGCATTTT.

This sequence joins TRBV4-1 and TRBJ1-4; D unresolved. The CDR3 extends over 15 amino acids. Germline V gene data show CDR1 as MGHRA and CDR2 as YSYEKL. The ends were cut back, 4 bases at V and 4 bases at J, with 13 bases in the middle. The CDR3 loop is CASSRLLRDNEKLFF. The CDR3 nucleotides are TGCGCCAGCAGCCGCCTTTTGAGAGATAATGAAAAACTGTTTTTT.

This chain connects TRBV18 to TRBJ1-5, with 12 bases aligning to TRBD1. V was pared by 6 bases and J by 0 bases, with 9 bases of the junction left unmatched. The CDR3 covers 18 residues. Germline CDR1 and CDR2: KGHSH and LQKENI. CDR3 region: CASSPGTGGESSNQPQHF. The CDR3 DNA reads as TGTGCCAGCTCGCCCGGGACAGGGGGCGAGAGTAGCAATCAGCCCCAGCATTTT.

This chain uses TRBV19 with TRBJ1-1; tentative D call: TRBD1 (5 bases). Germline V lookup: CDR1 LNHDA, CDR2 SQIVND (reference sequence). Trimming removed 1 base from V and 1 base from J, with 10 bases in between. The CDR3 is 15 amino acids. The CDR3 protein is CASSIGQGWNTEAFF. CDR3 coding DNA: TGTGCCAGTAGTATAGGTCAGGGATGGAACACTGAAGCTTTCTTT.

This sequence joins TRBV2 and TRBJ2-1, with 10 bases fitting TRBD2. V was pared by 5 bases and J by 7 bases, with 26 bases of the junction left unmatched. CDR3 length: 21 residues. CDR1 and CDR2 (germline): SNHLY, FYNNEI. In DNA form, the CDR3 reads TGTGCCAGCAGTACCCCCCAGGGGGGCGTTACTAGCGGGGTGGATGAAAATGAGCAGTTCTTC. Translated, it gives CASSTPQGGVTSGVDENEQFF.

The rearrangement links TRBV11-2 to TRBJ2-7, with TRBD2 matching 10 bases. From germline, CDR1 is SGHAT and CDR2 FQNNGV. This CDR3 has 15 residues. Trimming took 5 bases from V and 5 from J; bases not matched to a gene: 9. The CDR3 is CASSPGGLATDEQYF. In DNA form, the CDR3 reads TGTGCCAGCAGCCCTGGGGGACTAGCGACCGACGAGCAGTACTTC.

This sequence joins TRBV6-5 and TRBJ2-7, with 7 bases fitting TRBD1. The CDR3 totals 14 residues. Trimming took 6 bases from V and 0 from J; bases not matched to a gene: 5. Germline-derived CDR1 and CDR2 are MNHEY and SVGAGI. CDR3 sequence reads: CASRTTGTSYEQYF. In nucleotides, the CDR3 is TGTGCCAGCAGAACGACAGGGACCTCCTACGAGCAGTACTTC.

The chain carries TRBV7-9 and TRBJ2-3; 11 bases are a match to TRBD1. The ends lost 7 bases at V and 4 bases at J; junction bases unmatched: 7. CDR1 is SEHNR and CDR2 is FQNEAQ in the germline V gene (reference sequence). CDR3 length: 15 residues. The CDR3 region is CASNQDRGLSDTQYF. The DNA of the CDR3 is TGTGCCAGCAACCAGGACAGGGGGCTATCAGATACGCAGTATTTT.

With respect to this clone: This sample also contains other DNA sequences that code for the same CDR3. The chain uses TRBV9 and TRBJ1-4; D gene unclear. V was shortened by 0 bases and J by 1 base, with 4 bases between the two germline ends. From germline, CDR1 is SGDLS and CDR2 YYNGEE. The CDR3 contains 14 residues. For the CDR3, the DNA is TGTGCCAGCAGCGTAGGAGGAACTAATGAAAAACTGTTTTTT. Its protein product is CASSVGGTNEKLFF.

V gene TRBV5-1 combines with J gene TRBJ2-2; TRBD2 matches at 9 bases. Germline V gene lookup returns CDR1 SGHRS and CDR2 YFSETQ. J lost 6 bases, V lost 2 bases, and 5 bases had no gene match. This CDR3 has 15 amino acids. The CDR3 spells CASSFKRGVPGELFF. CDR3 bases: TGCGCCAGCAGCTTCAAGCGGGGGGTGCCCGGGGAGCTGTTTTTT.

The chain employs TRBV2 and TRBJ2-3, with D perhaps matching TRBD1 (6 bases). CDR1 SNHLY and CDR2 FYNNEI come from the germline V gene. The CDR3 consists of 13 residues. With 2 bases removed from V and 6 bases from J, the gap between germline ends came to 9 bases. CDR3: CASSEQGFDTQYF. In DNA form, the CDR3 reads TGTGCCAGCAGTGAACAGGGGTTTGATACGCAGTATTTT.

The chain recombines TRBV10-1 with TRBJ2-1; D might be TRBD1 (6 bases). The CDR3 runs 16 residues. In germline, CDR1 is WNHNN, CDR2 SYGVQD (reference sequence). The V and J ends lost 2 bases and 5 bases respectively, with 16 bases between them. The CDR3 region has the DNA TGCGCCAGCAGTGAGATGGGACACCGGAATAACAATGAGCAGTTCTTC. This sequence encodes CASSEMGHRNNNEQFF.

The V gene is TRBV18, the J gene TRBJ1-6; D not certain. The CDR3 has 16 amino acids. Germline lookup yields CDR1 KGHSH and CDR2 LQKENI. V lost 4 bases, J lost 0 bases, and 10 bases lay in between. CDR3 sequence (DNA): TGTGCCAGCTCACTGGGCAAGAGCTCCTATAATTCACCCCTCCACTTT. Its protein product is CASSLGKSSYNSPLHF.

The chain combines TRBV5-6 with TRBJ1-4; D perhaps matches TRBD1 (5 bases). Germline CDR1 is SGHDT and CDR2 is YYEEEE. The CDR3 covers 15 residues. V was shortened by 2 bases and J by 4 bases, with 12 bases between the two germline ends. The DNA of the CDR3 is TGTGCCAGCAGCTTTGGGGCTGGGGTTAATGAAAAACTGTTTTTT. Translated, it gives CASSFGAGVNEKLFF.

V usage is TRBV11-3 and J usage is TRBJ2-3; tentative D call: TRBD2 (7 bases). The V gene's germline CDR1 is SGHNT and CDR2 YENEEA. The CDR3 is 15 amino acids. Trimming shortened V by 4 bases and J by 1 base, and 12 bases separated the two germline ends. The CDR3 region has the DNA TGTGCCAGCAGCTCCCGGGGGGCTGGCACAGATACGCAGTATTTT. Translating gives CASSSRGAGTDTQYF.

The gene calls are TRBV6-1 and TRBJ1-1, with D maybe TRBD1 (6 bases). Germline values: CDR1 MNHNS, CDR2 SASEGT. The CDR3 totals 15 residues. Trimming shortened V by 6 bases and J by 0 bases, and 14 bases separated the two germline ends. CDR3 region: CASRKPPGVNTEAFF. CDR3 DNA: TGTGCCAGCAGGAAGCCCCCAGGGGTGAACACTGAAGCTTTCTTT.

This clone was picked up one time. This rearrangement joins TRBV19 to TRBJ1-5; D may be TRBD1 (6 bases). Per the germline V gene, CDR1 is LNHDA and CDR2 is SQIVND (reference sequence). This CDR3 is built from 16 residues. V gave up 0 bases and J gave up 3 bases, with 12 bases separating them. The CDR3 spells CASSIDVGDINQPQHF. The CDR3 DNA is TGTGCCAGTAGTATAGACGTAGGGGACATCAATCAGCCCCAGCATTTT.